These 12 T cell receptor beta chains were sequenced from one sample in a study of blood T cells in healthy people across ages. A J-beta primer mix and a sample-barcoded 5' primer were used in a second PCR of about 7 to 12 cycles. TCRdb re-derived calls from the 5' RACE reads in MiXCR, one entry per CDR3 protein. The table shows hundreds of thousands of distinct CDR3 sequences, with about 28% occurring only once. Material for sequencing was blood. The origin of the receptors is a woman older than 75 in good health.

J is TRBJ2-7 and V is TRBV7-9, with TRBD2 as a possible D gene (6 bases). The CDR3 loop spans 13 amino acids. Germline assignment: CDR1 SEHNR and CDR2 FQNEAQ (reference sequence). V dropped 1 base and J dropped 5 bases, with 9 bases sitting between them. CDR3 nucleotides: TGTGCCAGCAGCTTAGGGGGGGTCCACGAGCAGTACTTC. This translates into CASSLGGVHEQYF.

At least ten counts were recorded for this clonotype. V and J are TRBV7-9 and TRBJ2-1; D tentatively fits TRBD1 or TRBD2 (5 bases each). The length of the CDR3 is 17 residues. V lost 4 bases, J lost 0 bases, and 16 bases lay in between. Germline CDR1 SEHNR, CDR2 FQNEAQ (reference sequence). Written as DNA, the CDR3 is TGTGCCAGCAGCTCGGTTGGTGGGGGAAGCTCCTACAATGAGCAGTTCTTC. Encoded protein: CASSSVGGGSSYNEQFF.

In its sample, this clonotype was seen many times. V is TRBV9 and J is TRBJ2-1, with 7 bases identical to TRBD1. V dropped 3 bases and J dropped 9; count of bases not matched to a gene: 15. CDR3 size: 16 residues. Germline lookup yields CDR1 SGDLS and CDR2 YYNGEE. The CDR3 here is CASSESTGTVKGEQFF. CDR3 nucleotide sequence: TGTGCCAGCAGCGAATCGACCGGGACAGTAAAGGGTGAGCAGTTCTTC.

This clonotype was counted many times. Written as DNA, the CDR3 is TGCAGCGACGAGTTTCGGCAAGGCTACACCTTC. This codes for CSDEFRQGYTF. The gene calls are TRBV29-1 and TRBJ1-2; no clear D. The germline V gene has CDR1 SQVTM and CDR2 ANQGSEA. This CDR3 is 11 amino acids long. The V gene lost 7 bases and the J gene lost 8 bases, with 14 bases spanning the gap.

This clonotype appeared a few times. A read error is possible here, since a much larger clone lies one base away. The chain combines TRBV20-1 with TRBJ2-3, with D maybe TRBD1 (6 bases). Germline V gene data show CDR1 as DFQATT and CDR2 as SNEGSKA (reference sequence). This CDR3 contains 11 residues. CDR3 DNA sequence: TGCAGCGAGGGTAGGACAGATGCGCAGTATTTT. This sequence encodes CSEGRTDAQYF.

Worth noting for this clonotype: It may be a read error: a sequence one base away is much more abundant. This sequence joins TRBV4-2 and TRBJ2-7; D is possibly TRBD1 (5 bases). The CDR3 runs to 14 residues. CDR1 and CDR2 from the germline V gene are LGHNA and YNFKEQ. Trimming left V 1 base short and J 7 bases short, with 14 bases between. The CDR3 coding sequence is TGTGCCAGCAGCCAAGTTAAGGGGAACAATGAGCAGTACTTC. It encodes CASSQVKGNNEQYF.

This clonotype was recorded many times. The V and J genes are TRBV5-1 and TRBJ2-5; 7 bases match TRBD1. The CDR3 is 15 amino acids. Germline V CDR1 and CDR2: SGHRS, YFSETQ. V lost 0 bases to trimming and J lost 3 bases; unmatched junction nucleotides: 5. CDR3 DNA: TGCGCCAGCAGCTTGGCCGGGACAGAAAAAGAGACCCAGTACTTC. This gives the protein CASSLAGTEKETQYF.

This clonotype was counted only a few times. This sequence may be a read error, since a much larger clone differs from it by one base. For the CDR3, the DNA is TGCGCCAGCAGCTTGGAAGGAAGCAGGGGAAATGAGCAGTTCTTC. Its translation is CASSLEGSRGNEQFF. V gene TRBV5-1 combines with J gene TRBJ2-1, with D maybe TRBD1 (6 bases). Trimming pared 0 bases from V and 7 bases from J, leaving 14 bases between. This CDR3 comprises 15 residues. The germline V gene has CDR1 SGHRS and CDR2 YFSETQ.

This clonotype was counted ten times or more. This chain joins TRBV30 and TRBJ1-2; D remains unclear. The V and J ends lost 1 base and 0 bases respectively, with 9 bases between them. The CDR3 loop spans 14 amino acids. CDR1 and CDR2 (germline): GTSNPN, SVGIG (reference sequence). The CDR3: CAWSERPSNYGYTF. In nucleotides, the CDR3 is TGTGCCTGGAGTGAGAGGCCTTCTAACTATGGCTACACCTTC.

The rearrangement uses TRBV3-1 and TRBJ1-3; no definite D call. The CDR3 totals 14 residues. Germline V gene sequence: CDR1 LGHDT, CDR2 YNNKEL (reference sequence). Trimming removed 3 bases at V and 4 bases at J, with 10 bases between. DNA for the CDR3: TGTGCCAGCAGCCACGGAACTCCCGGAAACACCATATATTTT. It codes for CASSHGTPGNTIYF. Based on the CDR3 plus reference TRBV3-1 and TRBJ1-3, the full variable domain is DTAVSQTPKYLVTQMGNDKSIKCEQNLGHDTMYWYKQDSKKFLKIMFSYNNKELIINETVPNRFSPKSPDKAHLNLHINSLELGDSAVYFCASSHGTPGNTIYFGEGSWLTVV.

There are many counts of this clonotype. The chain couples TRBV4-3 to TRBJ2-7, with 15 bases aligning to TRBD2. The CDR3 is 17 residues long. V lost 3 bases to trimming and J lost 0 bases; unmatched junction nucleotides: 3. Germline V CDR1 and CDR2: LGHNA, YSLEER. The CDR3: CASSHGTSGGRSYEQYF. The CDR3 DNA sequence: TGCGCCAGCAGCCACGGGACTAGCGGGGGGCGCTCCTACGAGCAGTACTTC.

The chain employs TRBV18 and TRBJ1-1, with D possibly being TRBD1 (6 bases). The CDR3 loop spans 15 amino acids. The V gene's germline CDR1 is KGHSH and CDR2 LQKENI. V lost 3 bases and J lost 0, with 11 bases in between. Here the CDR3 DNA reads TGTGCCAGCTCACCCAACGCAGGGGTGAACACTGAAGCTTTCTTT. This sequence encodes CASSPNAGVNTEAFF.